This T cell receptor beta chain derives from a study of long-term antiretroviral therapy in people with HIV. All donors provided no fewer than one pre-ART and no fewer than two post-ART PBMC samples. General observations from the study: HIV repertoires covered narrower CDR3 length ranges than controls did.

They ran version v3.0 of the immunoSEQ assay at survey level. Repertoires were generated with immunoSEQ multiplex PCR, while TCRdb's copy carries only in-frame clones and drops some. The sample shows fewer than 40,000 clones, 94% of them seen only once. Germline trimming cut 5 bases from V and 2 bases from J; bases unmatched to any gene: 8. Germline V gene sequence: CDR1 LNHNV, CDR2 YYDKDF (reference sequence). The CDR3 is 16 residues long. Points on this clone: The antigen is unknown.

This sequence joins TRBV15 and TRBJ2-7; 11 bases map to TRBD2. The sample was unsorted PBMCs, taken approximately 5.1 years after starting antiretroviral therapy. The origin of this receptor is a woman in her 50s with HIV. The CDR3 coding sequence is TGTGCCACCAGCTCCGGGTTAGCGGGGGGGCCCTACGAGCAGTACTTC. This translates into CATSSGLAGGPYEQYF.